These 28 T cell receptor beta chains share one sample of origin, sequenced in a study of T cells in Graves' hyperthyroidism and ophthalmopathy. What was amplified from RNA transcripts were TCR beta CDR3 regions. The TCR CDR3 was amplified in a first-round RT-PCR using the HTBI primer set. TCRdb reprocessed the multiplex PCR reads via MiXCR and lists one record per CDR3 protein. The sample shows around 800,000 distinct CDR3 sequences, approximately 40% of them seen only once. Input material: blood. The receptors come from a man in his late teens or twenties with Graves' hyperthyroidism.

With regard to this clonotype: A much larger clone lies a single base off, so this may be a read error. The chain has TRBV7-6 and TRBJ2-5, with 8 nucleotides matching TRBD1. Germline V CDR1 and CDR2: SGHVS, FNYEAQ. V trimming: 8 bases; J trimming: 4 bases; junction bases outside the gene matches: 9. The CDR3 runs to 14 residues. CDR3 sequence reads: CASGQDRGRETQYF. CDR3 coding DNA: TGTGCCAGCGGCCAAGACAGGGGCCGAGAGACCCAGTACTTC.

This clonotype was observed at least ten times. The CDR3 reads CSARAPMVSETQYF. In DNA form, the CDR3 reads TGCAGTGCTAGAGCGCCTATGGTTTCGGAGACCCAGTACTTC. This chain connects TRBV20-1 to TRBJ2-5; D gene uncertain. Germline CDR1 and CDR2: DFQATT and SNEGSKA (reference sequence). The CDR3 sequence is 14 residues long. Trimming removed 1 base at V and 5 bases at J, with 14 bases between.

This clonotype showed up many times. The rearrangement uses TRBV7-9 and TRBJ1-2; D ambiguous. This CDR3 comprises 15 residues. The germline CDR1 and CDR2 sequences are SEHNR and FQNEAQ (reference sequence). V was trimmed by 3 bases and J by 0 bases, leaving 11 bases between them. CDR3 bases: TGTGCCAGCAGCTTTGGAGGCGAAACTAACTATGGCTACACCTTC. It specifies CASSFGGETNYGYTF.

The rearrangement uses TRBV20-1 and TRBJ1-5; a possible D gene is TRBD1 (5 bases). V was cut by 6 bases and J by 7 bases, with 19 bases left in between. This CDR3 is 14 amino acids long. Germline CDR1 reads DFQATT; CDR2 reads SNEGSKA (reference sequence). Here the CDR3 DNA reads TGCAGTGCCACCAGTGATGCCGGACACCAGCCCCAGCATTTT. This translates into CSATSDAGHQPQHF.

Turning to this clonotype: This sequence may be a read error, since a much larger clone differs from it by one base. The V call is TRBV29-1, the J call TRBJ2-2; no clear D gene. Trimming shortened V by 5 bases and J by 6 bases, and 7 bases separated the two germline ends. Germline V gene lookup returns CDR1 SQVTM and CDR2 ANQGSEA. The CDR3 length is 11 residues. CDR3 coding DNA: TGCAGCGTTAGGTGGGCCGGGGAGCTGTTTTTT. Its translation is CSVRWAGELFF.

This clonotype was recorded a few times. V usage is TRBV7-9 and J usage is TRBJ1-3; 7 bases match TRBD1. The CDR3 is made up of 16 amino acids. Germline CDR1 reads SEHNR; CDR2 reads FQNEAQ (reference sequence). The ends lost 4 bases at V and 1 base at J; junction bases unmatched: 7. The CDR3 loop is CASSWRGTDSGNTIYF. The CDR3 region has the DNA TGTGCCAGCAGCTGGAGAGGGACAGATTCTGGAAACACCATATATTTT.

Regarding this clonotype: A much more abundant neighbour one base away suggests this may be a read error. The rearrangement uses TRBV7-7 and TRBJ2-2; 7 nucleotides align to TRBD1. CDR3 length: 15 residues. Germline loops: CDR1 SSHAT, CDR2 FNYEAQ (reference sequence). CDR3 residues: CGSSRDRVGTGELFF. The CDR3, as DNA: TGTGGTAGCAGCCGTGACAGGGTTGGCACCGGGGAGCTGTTTTTT.

The CDR3 DNA reads TGTGCCAGCAGCTTGTCCACATATTTTGGGGCCAACGTCCTGACTTTC. Translated: CASSLSTYFGANVLTF. The chain joins TRBV11-2 to TRBJ2-6, with no clear D. Between the trimmed V and J ends, which lost 3 bases and 3 bases, there was a span of 12 bases. The V gene's germline CDR1 is SGHAT and CDR2 FQNNGV. CDR3 size: 16 residues.

Points on this clonotype: One end of the junction does not line up with germline, which may come from a read error. The V call is TRBV7-8, the J call TRBJ1-3; D is undetermined. The CDR3 is made up of 16 amino acids. In germline, CDR1 is SGHVS, CDR2 FQNEAQ. The CDR3 nucleotides read TGCGCCAGCAGCCAAGGTATTCTAACCTCTGGAGACACCATATATTTT. This gives the protein CASSQGILTSGDTIYF.

The count of this clonotype is one. Likely a read error: the CDR3 ends without its conserved phenylalanine or tryptophan. The DNA is omitted, as the CDR3 cannot be located on it reliably, and the CDR3 follows TCRdb's listing. V usage is TRBV2 and J usage is TRBJ1-6. The CDR3 contains 10 residues when both ends are counted. CDR1 is SNHLY and CDR2 is FYNNEI in the germline V gene. CDR3 in amino acids: CASSETTYTS.

Many counts were recorded for this clonotype. The genes are TRBV15 and TRBJ1-1, with D hard to call. This CDR3 has 16 amino acids. The V end was cut by 5 bases, the J end by 4 bases, with 20 bases between. Germline V gene sequence: CDR1 LNHNV, CDR2 YYDKDF (reference sequence). CDR3 sequence: CATSPQPHLRGTEAFF. For the CDR3, the DNA is TGTGCCACCAGCCCCCAACCACATCTCCGTGGCACTGAAGCTTTCTTT.

The chain combines TRBV10-3 with TRBJ2-5; possible D gene TRBD1, 6 bases. V lost 0 bases and J lost 3, with 11 bases in between. The CDR3 consists of 15 residues. Per the germline V gene, CDR1 is ENHRY and CDR2 is SYGVKD. CDR3 in amino acids: CAISESGASEETQYF. The CDR3 nucleotides read TGTGCCATCAGTGAGTCGGGGGCAAGTGAAGAGACCCAGTACTTC.

The V gene is TRBV12-3 or TRBV12-4, the J gene TRBJ2-7; 7 bases match TRBD2. V trimming: 6 bases; J trimming: 2 bases; junction bases outside the gene matches: 10. The CDR3 spans 15 residues. This CDR3 reads CASRDGGTITYEQYF. CDR3 DNA sequence: TGTGCCAGCAGGGACGGGGGGACGATAACCTACGAGCAGTACTTC.

This clonotype has a count of ten or more. CDR3 amino acids: CASSKHSETQYF. CDR3 in DNA: TGTGCCAGCAGCAAACATTCGGAGACCCAGTACTTC. This chain uses TRBV7-8 with TRBJ2-5; D gene unclear. V lost 5 bases and J lost 5, with 9 bases in between. The CDR3 is 12 amino acids. The V gene's germline CDR1 is SGHVS and CDR2 FQNEAQ.

Turning to this clonotype: Germline is not matched at one junction end, which may reflect a read error. The chain is built from TRBV4-1 and TRBJ2-2; D is uncertain. The V gene's germline CDR1 is MGHRA and CDR2 YSYEKL. The CDR3 spans 15 residues. This CDR3 reads CASSQDTANTGELFF. The CDR3 region has the DNA TGTGCCAGCAGCCAAGATACTGCGAACACCGGGGAGCTGTTTTTT.

The chain joins TRBV12-3 or TRBV12-4 to TRBJ1-2; D is perhaps TRBD1 (6 bases). The germline V and J ends were trimmed by 3 bases and 9 bases, with 14 bases remaining between them. CDR3 size: 13 residues. The CDR3 loop is CASSFQGSGSYTF. The CDR3 DNA reads as TGTGCCAGCAGTTTCCAGGGGAGTGGTAGCTACACCTTC.

The chain recombines TRBV15 with TRBJ2-5; D is perhaps TRBD1 (6 bases). This CDR3 contains 12 residues. Germline-derived CDR1 and CDR2 are LNHNV and YYDKDF (reference sequence). V was cut by 6 bases and J by 4 bases, with 9 bases left in between. The CDR3 region has the DNA TGTGCCACCAGAGGGGGAAGAGAGACCCAGTACTTC. Protein sequence: CATRGGRETQYF.

This clonotype was counted between two and nine times. The chain uses TRBV6-2 or TRBV6-3 and TRBJ2-5; TRBD1 is a possible D gene (6 bases). The V gene's germline CDR1 is MNHEY and CDR2 SVGEGT. V was trimmed by 7 bases and J by 4 bases, leaving 13 bases between them. The CDR3 covers 13 residues. CDR3: CASINRDSETQYF. CDR3 coding DNA: TGTGCCAGCATTAACAGGGATTCAGAGACCCAGTACTTC.

This clonotype showed up many times. The gene calls are TRBV2 and TRBJ1-4; D may be TRBD1 (5 bases). V gave up 3 bases and J gave up 10 bases, with 12 bases separating them. Per germline, CDR1 SNHLY and CDR2 FYNNEI. The CDR3 consists of 13 residues. The CDR3: CASSDREGGKLFF. The CDR3 DNA reads TGTGCCAGCAGTGACAGGGAAGGAGGAAAACTGTTTTTT. Combining the CDR3 with reference TRBV2 and TRBJ1-4 gives the whole variable domain EPEVTQTPSHQVTQMGQEVILRCVPISNHLYFYWYRQILGQKVEFLVSFYNNEISEKSEIFDDQFSVERPDGSNFTLKIRSTKLEDSAMYFCASSDREGGKLFFGSGTQLSVL.

This clonotype was seen ten or more times. V usage is TRBV7-8 and J usage is TRBJ1-3, with TRBD1 matching over 9 bases. The CDR3 has 15 amino acids. Losses at the gene ends were 4 bases for V and 0 bases for J; bases not matched to a gene: 1. The germline V gene has CDR1 SGHVS and CDR2 FQNEAQ. The CDR3 nucleotides read TGTGCCAGCAGCTCGGGACAGGGCTCTGGAAACACCATATATTTT. Protein sequence: CASSSGQGSGNTIYF.

In regard to this clonotype: A single base separates this from a much larger clone, so it may be a read error. The chain uses TRBV29-1 and TRBJ2-5; D unresolved. Germline CDR1 and CDR2: SQVTM and ANQGSEA. This CDR3 has 13 amino acids. Trimming removed 3 bases from V and 5 bases from J, with 13 bases in between. In nucleotides, the CDR3 is TGCAGCGTTGAGTGGAGCGTTCCGGAGACCCAGTACTTC. This sequence encodes CSVEWSVPETQYF.

In its sample, this clonotype was seen a few times. The chain is built from TRBV12-3 or TRBV12-4 and TRBJ2-7; unclear D gene. The CDR3 runs to 13 residues. The V and J ends lost 4 bases and 3 bases respectively, with 10 bases between them. This chain's CDR3 is CASSYTDNYEQYF. The CDR3 bases are TGTGCCAGCAGTTATACGGATAACTACGAGCAGTACTTC.

The chain recombines TRBV19 with TRBJ1-5, with a weak D call TRBD1 (5 bases). The V gene's germline CDR1 is LNHDA and CDR2 SQIVND (reference sequence). There are 12 residues in the CDR3. Trimming pared 7 bases from V and 11 bases from J, leaving 15 bases between. The CDR3 region has the DNA TGTGCCAGTAACTGGGGGGAAGAGACCCAGCATTTT. Its protein is CASNWGEETQHF.

The chain links TRBV4-2 to TRBJ2-7; D is perhaps TRBD1 or TRBD2 (6 bases each). Germline V lookup: CDR1 LGHNA, CDR2 YNFKEQ. The V gene lost 3 bases and the J gene lost 5 bases, with 14 bases spanning the gap. This CDR3 has 14 amino acids. The CDR3 sequence: CASSHRGRSDEQYF. The CDR3 coding sequence is TGTGCCAGCAGCCATAGGGGGAGGAGCGACGAGCAGTACTTC.

The sample holds a few counts of this clonotype. The chain joins TRBV19 to TRBJ1-2; D uncertain. CDR1 and CDR2 (germline): LNHDA, SQIVND (reference sequence). V lost 7 bases to trimming and J lost 4 bases, with 10 bases between them. There are 12 residues in the CDR3. CDR3: CASNPPGYGYTF. The CDR3 nucleotides read TGTGCCAGTAACCCACCTGGCTATGGCTACACCTTC.

This chain uses TRBV12-3 or TRBV12-4 with TRBJ2-5; D not certain. The germline V and J ends were trimmed by 6 bases and 5 bases, with 19 bases remaining between them. The CDR3 extends over 15 amino acids. The CDR3 here is CASSSHHTEEETQYF. The CDR3 region has the DNA TGTGCCAGCAGCTCCCACCACACCGAAGAGGAGACCCAGTACTTC.

Concerning this clonotype: This sequence may be a read error, since a much larger clone differs from it by one base. The CDR3: CSASGVGRSTEAFF. CDR3 coding DNA: TGCAGTGCTAGCGGGGTTGGTAGGAGCACTGAAGCTTTCTTT. The chain carries TRBV20-1 and TRBJ1-1; D is ambiguous. The CDR3 extends over 14 amino acids. V lost 3 bases and J 4 bases, leaving 15 bases between the germline ends. In germline, CDR1 is DFQATT, CDR2 SNEGSKA (reference sequence).

Concerning this clonotype: Compared with germline, one end of the junction differs, possibly owing to a read error. The rearrangement links TRBV7-2 to TRBJ2-7, with 7 bases lining up with TRBD1. Germline V gene lookup returns CDR1 SGHTA and CDR2 FQGNSA. The CDR3 sequence is 13 residues long. CDR3 sequence: CASSHPDRWGKYF. In DNA, the CDR3 is TGCGCCAGCAGCCACCCGGACAGGTGGGGAAAGTACTTC.